This T cell receptor (beta chain) was identified in a study of blood T cell repertoires in COVID-19. CDR3 length equals 18 residues. V was pared by 1 base and J by 1 base, with 10 bases of the junction left unmatched. CDR1 is SGDLS and CDR2 is YYNGEE in the germline V gene. Original data processing: Estimated nucleated cell counts came from reference gene primer amplification. Clones were read by immunoSEQ multiplex PCR, and TCRdb kept only the in-frame ones, dropping some. Clonal size and the V and J genes are those of that table, whereas D and trimming came from the DNA. The sample yields 200,000 to 250,000 clones, under 90% seen once. In terms of age and location, participants ranged from about 18 to 89 years and lived in approximately 26 US areas. Participants reported their clinical history, and cohort assignment relied on those reports.

The sequence came from a woman in her forties or fifties who had been exposed to COVID-19. The rearrangement uses TRBV9 and TRBJ1-3; 8 bases are shared with TRBD1. Sequencing was done on a sample of PBMCs or T cells enriched from blood (not recorded which). CDR3 nucleotides: TGTGCCAGCAGCGTATCGGCGACAGGGGCCAGATCTGGAAACACCATATATTTT. Protein sequence: CASSVSATGARSGNTIYF.